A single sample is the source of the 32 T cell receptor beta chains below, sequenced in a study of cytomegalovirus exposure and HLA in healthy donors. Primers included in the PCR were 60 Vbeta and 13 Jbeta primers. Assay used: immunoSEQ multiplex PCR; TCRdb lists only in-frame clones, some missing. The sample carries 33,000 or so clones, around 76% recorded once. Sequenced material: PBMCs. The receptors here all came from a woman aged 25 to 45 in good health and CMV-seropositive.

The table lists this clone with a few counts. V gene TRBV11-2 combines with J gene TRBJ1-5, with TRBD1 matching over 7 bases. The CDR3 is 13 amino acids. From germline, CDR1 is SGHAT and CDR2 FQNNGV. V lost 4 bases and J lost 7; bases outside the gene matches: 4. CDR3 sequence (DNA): TGTGCCAGCAGCTCAAGAGGGGGCCAGCCCCAGCATTTT. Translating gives CASSSRGGQPQHF.

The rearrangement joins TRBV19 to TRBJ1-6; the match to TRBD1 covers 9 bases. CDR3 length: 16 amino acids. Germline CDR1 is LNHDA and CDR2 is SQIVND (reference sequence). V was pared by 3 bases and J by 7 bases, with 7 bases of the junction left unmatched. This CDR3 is CASSIRGGQGNSPLHF. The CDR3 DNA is TGTGCCAGTAGTATCCGAGGGGGACAGGGAAATTCACCCCTCCACTTT.

The CDR3 loop is CASSLAGGAGAYNEQFF. The CDR3 DNA is TGTGCCAGCAGCTTGGCTGGGGGGGCAGGGGCCTACAATGAGCAGTTCTTC. This chain uses TRBV7-2 with TRBJ2-1, with D maybe TRBD2 (7 bases). Germline CDR1 reads SGHTA; CDR2 reads FQGNSA. The CDR3 contains 17 residues. V was trimmed by 3 bases and J by 2 bases, leaving 17 bases between them.

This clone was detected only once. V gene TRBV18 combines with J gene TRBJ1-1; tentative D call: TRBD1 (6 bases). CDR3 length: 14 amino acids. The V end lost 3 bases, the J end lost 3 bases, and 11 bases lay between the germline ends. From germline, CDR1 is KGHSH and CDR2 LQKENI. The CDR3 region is CASSPRQDHTEAFF. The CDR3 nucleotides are TGTGCCAGCTCACCTAGACAGGACCACACTGAAGCTTTCTTT. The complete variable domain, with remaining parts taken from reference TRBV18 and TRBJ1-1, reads NAGVMQNPRHLVRRRGQEARLRCSPMKGHSHVYWYRQLPEEGLKFMVYLQKENIIDESGMPKERFSAEFPKEGPSILRIQQVVRGDSAAYFCASSPRQDHTEAFFGQGTRLTVV.

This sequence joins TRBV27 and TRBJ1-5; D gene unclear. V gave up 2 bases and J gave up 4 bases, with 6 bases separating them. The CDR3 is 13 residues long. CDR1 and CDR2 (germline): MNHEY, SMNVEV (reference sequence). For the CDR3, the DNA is TGTGCCAGCAGTTTACGGGAAAATCAGCCCCAGCATTTT. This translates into CASSLRENQPQHF.

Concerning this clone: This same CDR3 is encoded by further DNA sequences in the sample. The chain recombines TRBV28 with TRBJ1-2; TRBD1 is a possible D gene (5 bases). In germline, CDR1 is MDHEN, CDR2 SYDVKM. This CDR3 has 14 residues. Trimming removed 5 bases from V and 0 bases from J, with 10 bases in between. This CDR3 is CASSEGAANYGYTF. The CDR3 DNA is TGTGCCAGCAGTGAAGGGGCTGCTAACTATGGCTACACCTTC.

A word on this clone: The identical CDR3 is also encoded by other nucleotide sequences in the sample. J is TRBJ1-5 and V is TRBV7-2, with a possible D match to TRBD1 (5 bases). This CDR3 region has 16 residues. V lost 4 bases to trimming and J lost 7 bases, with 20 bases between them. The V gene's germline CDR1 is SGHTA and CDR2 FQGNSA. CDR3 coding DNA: TGTGCCAGCAGCTATATGACGGGGGGGAGCGGACAGCCCCAGCATTTT. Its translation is CASSYMTGGSGQPQHF.

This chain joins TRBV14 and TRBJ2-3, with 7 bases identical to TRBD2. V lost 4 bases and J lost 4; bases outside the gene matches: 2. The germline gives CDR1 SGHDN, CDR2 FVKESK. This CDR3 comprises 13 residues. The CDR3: CASSLGGSDTQYF. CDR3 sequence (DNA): TGTGCCAGCAGCCTGGGGGGGTCAGATACGCAGTATTTT.

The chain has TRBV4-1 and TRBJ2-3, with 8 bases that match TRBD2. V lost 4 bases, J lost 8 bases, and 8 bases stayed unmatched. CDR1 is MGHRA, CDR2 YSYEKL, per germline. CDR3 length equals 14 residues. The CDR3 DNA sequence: TGCGCCAGCAGCCGGGTCGGGGGGGCAGGTACGCAGTATTTT. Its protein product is CASSRVGGAGTQYF.

CDR3 residues: CASSPIAGGGTDTQYF. Written as DNA, the CDR3 is TGTGCCAGCTCACCTATAGCGGGGGGAGGCACAGATACGCAGTATTTT. The V call is TRBV18, the J call TRBJ2-3, with TRBD2 identical over 10 bases. CDR3 length equals 16 residues. Germline CDR1 and CDR2: KGHSH and LQKENI. The V gene end was trimmed by 3 bases and the J gene end by 1 base; junction bases not matched to a gene: 4.

The DNA of the CDR3 is TGCGCCAGCAGCCAAGAAAGCAGGTTGGGTTGGGAGCAGTACTTC. It is translated as CASSQESRLGWEQYF. The chain employs TRBV4-1 and TRBJ2-7; no firm D call. Trimming took 0 bases from V and 7 from J, leaving 16 bases between them. Looked up from germline, CDR1 is MGHRA and CDR2 is YSYEKL. The CDR3 consists of 15 residues.

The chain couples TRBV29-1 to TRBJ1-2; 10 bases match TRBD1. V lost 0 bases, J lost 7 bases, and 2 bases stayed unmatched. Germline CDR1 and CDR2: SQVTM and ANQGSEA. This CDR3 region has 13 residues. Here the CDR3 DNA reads TGCAGCGTTGAAGATGACAGGGGGCGTGGCTACACCTTC. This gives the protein CSVEDDRGRGYTF.

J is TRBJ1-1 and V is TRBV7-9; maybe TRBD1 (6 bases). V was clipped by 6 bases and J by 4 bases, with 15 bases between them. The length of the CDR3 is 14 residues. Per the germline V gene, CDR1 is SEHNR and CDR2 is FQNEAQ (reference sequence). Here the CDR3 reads CASRTITGTTEAFF. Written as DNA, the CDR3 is TGTGCCAGCAGGACGATCACAGGGACCACTGAAGCTTTCTTT. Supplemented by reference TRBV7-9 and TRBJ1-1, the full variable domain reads DTGVSQNPRHKITKRGQNVTFRCDPISEHNRLYWYRQTLGQGPEFLTYFQNEAQLEKSRLLSDRFSAERPKGSFSTLEIQRTEQGDSAMYLCASRTITGTTEAFFGQGTRLTVV.

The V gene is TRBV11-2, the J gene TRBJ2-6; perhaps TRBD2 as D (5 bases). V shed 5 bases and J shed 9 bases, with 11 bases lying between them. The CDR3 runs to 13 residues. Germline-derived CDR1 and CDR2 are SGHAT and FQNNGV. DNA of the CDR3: TGTGCCAGCAGCCCGTCTGGAGGCAACGTCCTGACTTTC. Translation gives CASSPSGGNVLTF.

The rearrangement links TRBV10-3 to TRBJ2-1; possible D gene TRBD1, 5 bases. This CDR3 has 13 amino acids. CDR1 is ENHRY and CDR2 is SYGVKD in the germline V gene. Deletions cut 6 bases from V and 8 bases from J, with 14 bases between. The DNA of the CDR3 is TGTGCCATCAGGGGGCGAGGTGTCGATGAGCAGTTCTTC. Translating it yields CAIRGRGVDEQFF.

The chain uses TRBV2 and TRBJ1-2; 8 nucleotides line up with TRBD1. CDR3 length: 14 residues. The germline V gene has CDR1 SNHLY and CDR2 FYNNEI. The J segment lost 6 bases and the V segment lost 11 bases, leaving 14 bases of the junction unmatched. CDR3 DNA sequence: TGTGCCGGCTACGGACCGACAGGGGAGGATGGCTACACCTTC. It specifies CAGYGPTGEDGYTF.

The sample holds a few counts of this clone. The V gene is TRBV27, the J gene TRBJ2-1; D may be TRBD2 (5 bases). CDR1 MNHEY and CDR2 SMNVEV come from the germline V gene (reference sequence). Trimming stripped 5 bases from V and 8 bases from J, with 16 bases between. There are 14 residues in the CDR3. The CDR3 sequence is CASSLGRDFDEQFF. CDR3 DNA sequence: TGTGCCAGCAGTCTGGGCCGGGATTTCGATGAGCAGTTCTTC.

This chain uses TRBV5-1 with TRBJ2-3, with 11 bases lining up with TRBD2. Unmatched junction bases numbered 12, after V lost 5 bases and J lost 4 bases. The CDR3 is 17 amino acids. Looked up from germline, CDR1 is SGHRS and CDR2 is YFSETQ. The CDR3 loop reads CASSFPETSGGPDTQYF. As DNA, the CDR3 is TGCGCCAGCAGTTTCCCCGAAACTAGCGGGGGCCCAGATACGCAGTATTTT.

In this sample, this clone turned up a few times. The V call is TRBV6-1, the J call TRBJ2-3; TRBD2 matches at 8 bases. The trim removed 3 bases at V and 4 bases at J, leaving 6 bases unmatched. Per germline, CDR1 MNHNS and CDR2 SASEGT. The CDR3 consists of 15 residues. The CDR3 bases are TGTGCCAGCAGTGAGAGGGCGGGGGGAGCAGATACGCAGTATTTT. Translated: CASSERAGGADTQYF.

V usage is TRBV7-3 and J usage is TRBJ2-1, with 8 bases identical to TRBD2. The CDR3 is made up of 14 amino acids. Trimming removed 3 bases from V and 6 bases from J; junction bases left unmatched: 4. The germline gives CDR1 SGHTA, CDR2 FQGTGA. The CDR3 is CASSFSGNSNEQFF. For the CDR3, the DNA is TGTGCCAGCAGCTTTAGCGGGAACTCCAATGAGCAGTTCTTC.

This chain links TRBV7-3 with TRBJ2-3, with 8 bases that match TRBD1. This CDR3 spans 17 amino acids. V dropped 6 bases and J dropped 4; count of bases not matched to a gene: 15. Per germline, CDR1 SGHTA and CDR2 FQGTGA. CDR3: CASSSDNEQGASDTQYF. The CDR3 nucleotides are TGTGCCAGCAGTTCGGATAACGAGCAGGGGGCCTCAGATACGCAGTATTTT.

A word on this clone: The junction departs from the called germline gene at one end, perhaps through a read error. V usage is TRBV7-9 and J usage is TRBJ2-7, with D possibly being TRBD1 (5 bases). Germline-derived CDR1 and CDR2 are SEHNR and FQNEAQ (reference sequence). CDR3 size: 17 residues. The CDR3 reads CSSSLRSLAPGKSEQYF. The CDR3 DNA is TGTTCCAGCAGCTTAAGGAGTTTGGCCCCAGGGAAGAGCGAGCAGTACTTC.

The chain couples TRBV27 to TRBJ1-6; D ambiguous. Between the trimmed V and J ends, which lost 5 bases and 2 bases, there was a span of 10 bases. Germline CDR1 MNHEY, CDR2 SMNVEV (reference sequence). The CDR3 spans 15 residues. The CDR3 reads CASSLSRTYNSPLHF. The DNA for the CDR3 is TGTGCCAGCAGTCTAAGTCGAACCTATAATTCACCCCTCCACTTT.

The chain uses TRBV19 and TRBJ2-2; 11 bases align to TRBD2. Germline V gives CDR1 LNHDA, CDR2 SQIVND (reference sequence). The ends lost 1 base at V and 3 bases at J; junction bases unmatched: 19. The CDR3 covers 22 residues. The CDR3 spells CASSIGPRLAGGYSVDTGELFF. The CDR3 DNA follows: TGTGCCAGTAGTATAGGGCCCCGGCTAGCGGGAGGATATAGTGTCGACACCGGGGAGCTGTTTTTT. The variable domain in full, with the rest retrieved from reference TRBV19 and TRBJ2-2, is DGGITQSPKYLFRKEGQNVTLSCEQNLNHDAMYWYRQDPGQGLRLIYYSQIVNDFQKGDIAEGYSVSREKKESFPLTVTSAQKNPTAFYLCASSIGPRLAGGYSVDTGELFFGEGSRLTVL.

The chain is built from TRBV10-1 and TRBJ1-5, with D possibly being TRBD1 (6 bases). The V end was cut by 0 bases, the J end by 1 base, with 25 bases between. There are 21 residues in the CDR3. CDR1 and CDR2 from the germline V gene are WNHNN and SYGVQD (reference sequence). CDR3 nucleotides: TGCGCCAGCAGTGAGTCGAAAGAAGGGCAGGGGATTTGGTTAAGCAATCAGCCCCAGCATTTT. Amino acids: CASSESKEGQGIWLSNQPQHF.

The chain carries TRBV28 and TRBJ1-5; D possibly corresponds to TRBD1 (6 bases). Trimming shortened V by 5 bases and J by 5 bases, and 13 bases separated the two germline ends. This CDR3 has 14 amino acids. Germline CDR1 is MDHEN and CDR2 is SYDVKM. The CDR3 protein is CASSPYRGYQPQHF. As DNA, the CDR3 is TGTGCCAGCAGTCCGTATAGGGGGTATCAGCCCCAGCATTTT.

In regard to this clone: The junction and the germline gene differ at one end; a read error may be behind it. CDR3: CARSYLGAASYNEQFF. CDR3 coding DNA: TGTGCCCGCAGTTACTTGGGAGCTGCCTCCTACAATGAGCAGTTCTTC. This chain connects TRBV6-6 to TRBJ2-1; TRBD2 might be the D (5 bases). Germline V gives CDR1 MNHNY, CDR2 SVGAGI (reference sequence). The CDR3 totals 16 residues.

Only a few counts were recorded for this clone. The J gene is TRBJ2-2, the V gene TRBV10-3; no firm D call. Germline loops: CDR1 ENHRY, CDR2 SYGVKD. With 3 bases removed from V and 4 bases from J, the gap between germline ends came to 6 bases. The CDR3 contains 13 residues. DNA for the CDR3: TGTGCCATCAGTGAATCTCCCACCGGGGAGCTGTTTTTT. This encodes CAISESPTGELFF.

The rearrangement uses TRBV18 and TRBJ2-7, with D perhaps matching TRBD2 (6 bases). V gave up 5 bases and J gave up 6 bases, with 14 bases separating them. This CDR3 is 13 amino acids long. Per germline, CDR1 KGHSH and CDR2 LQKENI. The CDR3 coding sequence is TGTGCCAGCTCAGGGGGGAGCGGGCGCGAGCAGTACTTC. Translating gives CASSGGSGREQYF.

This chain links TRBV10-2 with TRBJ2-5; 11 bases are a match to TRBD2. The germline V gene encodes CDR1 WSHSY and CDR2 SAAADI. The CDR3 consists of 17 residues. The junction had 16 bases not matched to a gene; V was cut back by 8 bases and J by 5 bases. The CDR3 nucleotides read TGCGCCAGCTCTAAAGCCGGCCTAGCGGGAGGAGGCGAGACCCAGTACTTC. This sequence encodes CASSKAGLAGGGETQYF.

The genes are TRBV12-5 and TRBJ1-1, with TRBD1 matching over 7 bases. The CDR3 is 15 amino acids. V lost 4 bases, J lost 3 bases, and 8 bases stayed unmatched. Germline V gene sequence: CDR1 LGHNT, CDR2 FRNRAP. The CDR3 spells CASGSRQGLHTEAFF. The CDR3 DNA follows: TGTGCTAGTGGTTCACGACAGGGCTTACACACTGAAGCTTTCTTT.

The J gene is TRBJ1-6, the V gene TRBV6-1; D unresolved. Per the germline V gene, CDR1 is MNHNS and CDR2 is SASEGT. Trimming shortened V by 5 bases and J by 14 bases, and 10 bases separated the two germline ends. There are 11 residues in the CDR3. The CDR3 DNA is TGTGCCAGCAGTATCTCTTGTACCCTCCACTTT. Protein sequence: CASSISCTLHF.